This T cell receptor beta chain is drawn from a study of cytomegalovirus exposure and HLA in healthy donors. The PCR ran on 60 Vbeta and 13 Jbeta primers. TCRdb's table, derived via immunoSEQ multiplex PCR, lists solely in-frame clones and lacks some. The specimen's table records some 130,000 clones. CDR1 is SGHTA, CDR2 FQGTGA, per germline. CDR3 length equals 16 residues. V trimming: 0 bases; J trimming: 10 bases; junction bases outside the gene matches: 10. V usage is TRBV7-3 and J usage is TRBJ2-1; 9 nucleotides match TRBD2. This clonotype was obtained from a young man in good health and CMV-seronegative. The specimen was PBMCs. CDR3 DNA sequence: TGTGCCAGCAGCTTAACGAGTAGCGGGGGCTGGGAGGAGCAGTTCTTC. It is translated as CASSLTSSGGWEEQFF.